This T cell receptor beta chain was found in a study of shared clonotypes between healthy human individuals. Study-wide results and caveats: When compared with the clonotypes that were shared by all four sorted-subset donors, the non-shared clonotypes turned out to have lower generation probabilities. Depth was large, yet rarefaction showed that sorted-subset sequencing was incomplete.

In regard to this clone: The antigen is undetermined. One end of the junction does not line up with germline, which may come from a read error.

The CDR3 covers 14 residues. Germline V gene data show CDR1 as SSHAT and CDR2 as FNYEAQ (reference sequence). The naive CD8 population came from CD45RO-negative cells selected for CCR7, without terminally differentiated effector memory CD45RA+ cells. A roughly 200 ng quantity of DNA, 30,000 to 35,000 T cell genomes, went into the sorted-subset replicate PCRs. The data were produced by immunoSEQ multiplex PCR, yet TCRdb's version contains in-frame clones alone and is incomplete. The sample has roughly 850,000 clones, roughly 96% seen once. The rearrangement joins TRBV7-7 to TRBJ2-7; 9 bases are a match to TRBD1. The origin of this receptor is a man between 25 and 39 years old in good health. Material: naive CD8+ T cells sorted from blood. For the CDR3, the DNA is TGTGCTAGCAGCCCTACAGGGGGCATCTACGAGCAGTACTTC. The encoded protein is CASSPTGGIYEQYF. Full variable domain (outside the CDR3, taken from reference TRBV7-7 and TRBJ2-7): GAGVSQSPRYKVTKRGQDVTLRCDPISSHATLYWYQQALGQGPEFLTYFNYEAQPDKSGLPSDRFSAERPEGSISTLTIQRTEQRDSAMYRCASSPTGGIYEQYFGPGTRLTVT.